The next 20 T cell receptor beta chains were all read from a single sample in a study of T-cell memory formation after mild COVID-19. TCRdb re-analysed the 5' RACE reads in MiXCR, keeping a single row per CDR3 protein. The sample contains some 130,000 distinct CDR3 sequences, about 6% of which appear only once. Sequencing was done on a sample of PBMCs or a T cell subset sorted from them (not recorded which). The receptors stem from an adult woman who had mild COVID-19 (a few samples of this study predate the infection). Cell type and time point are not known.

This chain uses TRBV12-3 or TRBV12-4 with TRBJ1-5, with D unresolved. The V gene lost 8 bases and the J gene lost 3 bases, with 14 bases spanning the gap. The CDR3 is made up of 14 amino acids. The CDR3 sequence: CASQVRQPNQPQHF. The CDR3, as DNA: TGTGCCAGCCAGGTTAGACAACCCAATCAGCCCCAGCATTTT.

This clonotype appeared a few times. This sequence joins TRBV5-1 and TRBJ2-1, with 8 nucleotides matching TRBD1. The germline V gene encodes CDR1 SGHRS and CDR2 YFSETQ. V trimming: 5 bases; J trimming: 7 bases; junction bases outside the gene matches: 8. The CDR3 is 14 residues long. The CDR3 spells CASSRTGWGNEQFF. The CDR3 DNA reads TGCGCCAGCAGTCGGACAGGGTGGGGTAATGAGCAGTTCTTC.

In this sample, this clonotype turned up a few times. CDR3 loop: CATSIDEGAHYGYTF. The DNA of the CDR3 is TGTGCCACCAGCATCGACGAGGGGGCGCACTATGGCTACACCTTC. This chain uses TRBV15 with TRBJ1-2, with 7 bases fitting TRBD1. Trimming at V came to 4 bases and at J to 3 bases, leaving 8 bases not matched to a gene. CDR3 size: 15 residues. Germline V lookup: CDR1 LNHNV, CDR2 YYDKDF (reference sequence).

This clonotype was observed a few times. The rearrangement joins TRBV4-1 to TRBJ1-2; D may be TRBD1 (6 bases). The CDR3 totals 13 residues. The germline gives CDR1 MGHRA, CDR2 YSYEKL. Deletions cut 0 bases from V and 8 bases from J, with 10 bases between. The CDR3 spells CASSQEAGEGYTF. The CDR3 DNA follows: TGCGCCAGCAGCCAAGAGGCAGGGGAGGGCTACACCTTC.

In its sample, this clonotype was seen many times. CDR3 coding DNA: TGTGCCAGCAGCCTAGAGGGGGTCGCCCGGTATGGCTACACCTTC. It specifies CASSLEGVARYGYTF. The chain has TRBV7-9 and TRBJ1-2; a possible D gene is TRBD1 (6 bases). Germline CDR1 and CDR2: SEHNR and FQNEAQ (reference sequence). Trimming took off 5 bases at V and 5 bases at J, with 18 bases between the two ends. The CDR3 is 15 amino acids.

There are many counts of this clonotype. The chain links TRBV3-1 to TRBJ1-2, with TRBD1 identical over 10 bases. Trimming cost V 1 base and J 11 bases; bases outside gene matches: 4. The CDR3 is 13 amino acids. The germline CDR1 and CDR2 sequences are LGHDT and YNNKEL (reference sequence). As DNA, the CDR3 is TGTGCCAGCAGCCAAGTGAGGACAGGGGGATACACCTTC. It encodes CASSQVRTGGYTF. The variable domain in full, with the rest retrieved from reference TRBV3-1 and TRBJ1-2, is DTAVSQTPKYLVTQMGNDKSIKCEQNLGHDTMYWYKQDSKKFLKIMFSYNNKELIINETVPNRFSPKSPDKAHLNLHINSLELGDSAVYFCASSQVRTGGYTFGSGTRLTVV.

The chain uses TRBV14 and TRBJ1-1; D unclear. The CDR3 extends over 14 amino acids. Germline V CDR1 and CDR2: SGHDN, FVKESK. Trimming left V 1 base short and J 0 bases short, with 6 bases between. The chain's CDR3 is CASSQGTLNTEAFF. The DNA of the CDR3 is TGTGCCAGCAGCCAAGGGACCTTGAACACTGAAGCTTTCTTT.

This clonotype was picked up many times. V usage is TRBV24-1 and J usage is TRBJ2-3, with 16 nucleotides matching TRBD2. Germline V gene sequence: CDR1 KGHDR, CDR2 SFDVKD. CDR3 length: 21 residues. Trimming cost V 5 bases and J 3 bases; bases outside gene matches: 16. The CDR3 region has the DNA TGTGCCACCAGTGGGGGGACGGGACTAGCGGGGGGGCGTGGATGGACAGATACGCAGTATTTT. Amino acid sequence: CATSGGTGLAGGRGWTDTQYF.

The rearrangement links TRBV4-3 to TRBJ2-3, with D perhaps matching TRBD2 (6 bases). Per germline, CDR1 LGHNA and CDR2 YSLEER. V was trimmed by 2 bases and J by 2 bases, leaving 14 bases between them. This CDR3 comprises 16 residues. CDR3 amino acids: CASSQLARGYTDTQYF. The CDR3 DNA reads TGCGCCAGCAGCCAACTAGCGCGGGGATACACAGATACGCAGTATTTT.

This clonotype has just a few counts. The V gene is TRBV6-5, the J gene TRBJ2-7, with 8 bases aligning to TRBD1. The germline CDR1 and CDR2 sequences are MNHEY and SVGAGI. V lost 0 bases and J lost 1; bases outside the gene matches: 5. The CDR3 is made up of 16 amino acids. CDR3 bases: TGTGCCAGCAGTTACTCGGCCGGACAGGGTTCCTACGAGCAGTACTTC. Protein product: CASSYSAGQGSYEQYF.

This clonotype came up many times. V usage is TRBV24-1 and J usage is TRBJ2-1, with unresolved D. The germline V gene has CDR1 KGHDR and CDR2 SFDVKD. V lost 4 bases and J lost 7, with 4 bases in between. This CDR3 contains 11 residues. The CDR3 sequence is CATSDPNEQFF. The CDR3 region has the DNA TGTGCCACCAGTGACCCGAATGAGCAGTTCTTC.

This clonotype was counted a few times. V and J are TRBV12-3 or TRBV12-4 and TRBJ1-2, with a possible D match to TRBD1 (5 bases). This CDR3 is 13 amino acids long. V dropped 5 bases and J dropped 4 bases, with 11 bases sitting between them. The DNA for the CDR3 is TGTGCCAGCAGTCTACAGGTCCGCTATGGCTACACCTTC. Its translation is CASSLQVRYGYTF.

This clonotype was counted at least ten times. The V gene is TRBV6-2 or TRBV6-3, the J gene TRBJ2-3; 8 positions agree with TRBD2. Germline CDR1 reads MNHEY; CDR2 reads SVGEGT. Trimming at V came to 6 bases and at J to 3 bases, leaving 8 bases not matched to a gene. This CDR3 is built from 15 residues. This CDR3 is CASRHGRGYTDTQYF. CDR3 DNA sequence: TGTGCCAGCAGGCACGGGAGGGGGTATACAGATACGCAGTATTTT.

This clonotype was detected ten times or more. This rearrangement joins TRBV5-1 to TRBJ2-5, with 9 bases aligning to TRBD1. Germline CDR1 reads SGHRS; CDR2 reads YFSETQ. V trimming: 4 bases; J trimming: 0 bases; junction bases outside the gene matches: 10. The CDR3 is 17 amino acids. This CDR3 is CASSPGQGLGYQETQYF. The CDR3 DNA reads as TGCGCCAGCAGCCCGGGACAGGGCTTGGGGTACCAAGAGACCCAGTACTTC.

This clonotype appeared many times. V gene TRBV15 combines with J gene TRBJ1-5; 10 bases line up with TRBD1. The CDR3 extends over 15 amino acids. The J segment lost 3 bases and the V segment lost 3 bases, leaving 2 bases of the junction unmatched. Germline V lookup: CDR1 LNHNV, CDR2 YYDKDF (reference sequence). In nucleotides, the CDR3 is TGTGCCACCAGCAGGGGGACAGGGGTCAATCAGCCCCAGCATTTT. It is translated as CATSRGTGVNQPQHF.

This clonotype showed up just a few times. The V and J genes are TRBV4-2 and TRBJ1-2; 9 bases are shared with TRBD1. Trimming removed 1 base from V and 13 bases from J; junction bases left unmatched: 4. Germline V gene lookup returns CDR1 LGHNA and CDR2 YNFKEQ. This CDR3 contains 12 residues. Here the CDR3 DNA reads TGTGCCAGCAGCCAAGGGGGACAGGGTCGCACCTTC. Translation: CASSQGGQGRTF.

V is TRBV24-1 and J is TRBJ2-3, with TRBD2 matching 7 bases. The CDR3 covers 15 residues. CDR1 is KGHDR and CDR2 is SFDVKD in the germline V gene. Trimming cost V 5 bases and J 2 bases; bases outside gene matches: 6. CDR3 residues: CATSGSSGTTDTQYF. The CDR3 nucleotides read TGTGCCACCAGTGGGTCAAGCGGGACCACAGATACGCAGTATTTT.

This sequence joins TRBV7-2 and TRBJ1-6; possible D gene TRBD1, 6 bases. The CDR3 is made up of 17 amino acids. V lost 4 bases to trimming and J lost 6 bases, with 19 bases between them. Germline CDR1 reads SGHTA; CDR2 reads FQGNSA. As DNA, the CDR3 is TGTGCCAGCAGCTCACCTCTGGGGGGGGGCCGTAATTCACCCCTCCACTTT. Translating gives CASSSPLGGGRNSPLHF. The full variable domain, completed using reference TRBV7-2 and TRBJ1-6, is GAGVSQSPSNKVTEKGKDVELRCDPISGHTALYWYRQSLGQGLEFLIYFQGNSAPDKSGLPSDRFSAERTGGSVSTLTIQRTQQEDSAVYLCASSSPLGGGRNSPLHFGNGTRLTVT.

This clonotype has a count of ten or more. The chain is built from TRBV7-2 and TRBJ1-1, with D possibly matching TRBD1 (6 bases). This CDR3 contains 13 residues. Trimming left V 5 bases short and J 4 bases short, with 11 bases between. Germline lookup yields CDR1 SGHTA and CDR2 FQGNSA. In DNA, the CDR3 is TGTGCCAGCAGCCCCTACAGGGCCACTGAAGCTTTCTTT. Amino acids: CASSPYRATEAFF.

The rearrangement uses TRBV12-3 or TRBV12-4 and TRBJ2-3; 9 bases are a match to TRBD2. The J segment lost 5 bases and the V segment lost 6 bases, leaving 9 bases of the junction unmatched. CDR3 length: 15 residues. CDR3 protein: CASRRGGGAKDTQYF. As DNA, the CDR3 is TGTGCCAGCAGAAGGGGCGGGGGGGCAAAAGATACGCAGTATTTT.